The 10 T cell receptor beta chains below were found in one sample sequenced in a study of response to subunit inactivated influenza vaccine. One entry per CDR3 protein, called by TCRdb with MiXCR from the RT-PCR reads. The sample includes 500,000 to 700,000 distinct CDR3 sequences, roughly a quarter seen only once; the top ten take 2.5% to 3%. The same sample was also used in a study of T cells expressing NK-cell markers. Per that study: TCR beta cDNA was generated via 5'RACE template switching incorporating UMIs.

The sequencing here drew on CD4+ T cells sorted from PBMCs, taken approximately 13 days after vaccination. The source of these receptors is a man aged 45-60 years who received an inactivated influenza vaccine.

This clonotype has more than one count but fewer than ten. This chain joins TRBV20-1 and TRBJ2-3; D gene unclear. The V end was cut by 5 bases, the J end by 2 bases, with 11 bases between. The length of the CDR3 is 13 residues. Germline values: CDR1 DFQATT, CDR2 SNEGSKA (reference sequence). This CDR3 is CSAYDTFTDTQYF. CDR3 nucleotide sequence: TGCAGTGCTTATGACACTTTCACAGATACGCAGTATTTT.

This clonotype was observed a few times. The chain combines TRBV12-3 or TRBV12-4 with TRBJ1-3; TRBD1 aligns across 7 bases. The CDR3 is made up of 12 amino acids. With V trimmed by 5 bases and J by 9 bases, 4 bases remained unmatched. This CDR3 reads CASSNTGATIYF. The CDR3 DNA sequence: TGTGCCAGCAGTAATACAGGGGCCACCATATATTTT.

The chain joins TRBV15 to TRBJ1-1; possibly TRBD1 for D (6 bases). The length of the CDR3 is 16 residues. The germline gives CDR1 LNHNV, CDR2 YYDKDF (reference sequence). The V and J ends lost 0 bases and 1 base respectively, with 12 bases between them. This CDR3 reads CATSREYRAGNTEAFF. CDR3 nucleotide sequence: TGTGCCACCAGCAGAGAGTACAGGGCCGGGAACACTGAAGCTTTCTTT.

In its sample, this clonotype was seen a few times. The rearrangement uses TRBV14 and TRBJ2-5; D gene uncertain. V gave up 0 bases and J gave up 1 base, with 12 bases separating them. The V gene's germline CDR1 is SGHDN and CDR2 FVKESK. This CDR3 is built from 16 residues. Here the CDR3 reads CASSQESSGGQETQYF. In DNA, the CDR3 is TGTGCCAGCAGCCAAGAGAGCAGTGGCGGCCAAGAGACCCAGTACTTC. Full variable domain (outside the CDR3, taken from reference TRBV14 and TRBJ2-5): EAGVTQFPSHSVIEKGQTVTLRCDPISGHDNLYWYRRVMGKEIKFLLHFVKESKQDESGMPNNRFLAERTGGTYSTLKVQPAELEDSGVYFCASSQESSGGQETQYFGPGTRLLVL.

The V gene is TRBV5-5, the J gene TRBJ2-3, with D possibly being TRBD2 (6 bases). This CDR3 region has 15 residues. V was cut by 1 base and J by 6 bases, with 15 bases left in between. The germline gives CDR1 SGHKS, CDR2 YYEKEE (reference sequence). The CDR3 spells CASSLNLARWDTQYF. In DNA form, the CDR3 reads TGTGCCAGCAGCTTGAACCTAGCGAGGTGGGATACGCAGTATTTT.

This clonotype was observed once. Since a much larger clone is just one base distant, this may be a read error. The rearrangement links TRBV20-1 to TRBJ1-5; D not resolved. This CDR3 has 12 residues. V gave up 3 bases and J gave up 0 bases, with 3 bases separating them. Looked up from germline, CDR1 is DFQATT and CDR2 is SNEGSKA (reference sequence). Written as DNA, the CDR3 is TGCAGTGCTAGGTATAGCAATCAGCCCCAGCATTTT. It encodes CSARYSNQPQHF.

The V gene is TRBV4-2, the J gene TRBJ1-6; the D is unclear. The V end was cut by 1 base, the J end by 6 bases, with 10 bases between. The CDR3 is 15 amino acids. Germline V gene sequence: CDR1 LGHNA, CDR2 YNFKEQ. CDR3 sequence: CASSQGVGINSPLHF. The CDR3 DNA is TGTGCCAGCAGCCAAGGGGTAGGGATTAATTCACCCCTCCACTTT.

This clonotype was seen a handful of times. This chain joins TRBV20-1 and TRBJ2-3; D gene ambiguous. Germline V gene sequence: CDR1 DFQATT, CDR2 SNEGSKA (reference sequence). The CDR3 contains 13 residues. V was trimmed by 1 base and J by 3 bases, leaving 8 bases between them. The CDR3 DNA reads as TGCAGTGCTAGAGGTTCCGGAACAGATACGCAGTATTTT. It codes for CSARGSGTDTQYF.

This clonotype came up a few times. The chain uses TRBV7-2 and TRBJ2-7; D unclear. V was shortened by 6 bases and J by 2 bases, with 8 bases between the two germline ends. In germline, CDR1 is SGHTA, CDR2 FQGNSA. This CDR3 is built from 12 residues. CDR3 nucleotide sequence: TGTGCCAGCAGTATTGGGACCTACGAGCAGTACTTC. It codes for CASSIGTYEQYF.

The CDR3 DNA reads as TGTGCCATGAGATCCGGGACTAGCGACAATGAGCAGTTCTTC. It translates to CAMRSGTSDNEQFF. The rearrangement uses TRBV7-9 and TRBJ2-1, with 10 bases aligning to TRBD2. Looked up from germline, CDR1 is SEHNR and CDR2 is FQNEAQ (reference sequence). The CDR3 loop spans 14 amino acids. J gave up 5 bases and V 10 bases, and 8 bases lay outside the gene matches.